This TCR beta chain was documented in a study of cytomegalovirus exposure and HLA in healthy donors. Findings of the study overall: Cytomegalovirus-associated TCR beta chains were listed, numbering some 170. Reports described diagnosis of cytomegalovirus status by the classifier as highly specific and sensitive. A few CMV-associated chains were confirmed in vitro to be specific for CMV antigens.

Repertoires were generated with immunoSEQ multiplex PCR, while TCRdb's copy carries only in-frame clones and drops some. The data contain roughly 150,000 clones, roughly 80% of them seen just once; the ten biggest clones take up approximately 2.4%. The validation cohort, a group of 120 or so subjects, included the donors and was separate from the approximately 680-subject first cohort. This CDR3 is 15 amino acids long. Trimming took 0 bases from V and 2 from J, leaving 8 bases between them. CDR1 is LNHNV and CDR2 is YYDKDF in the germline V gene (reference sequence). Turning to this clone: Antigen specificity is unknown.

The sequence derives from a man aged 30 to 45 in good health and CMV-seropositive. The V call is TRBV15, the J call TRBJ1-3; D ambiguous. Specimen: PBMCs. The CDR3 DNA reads TGTGCCACCAGCAGAGAGAGGGTCCCTGGAAACACCATATATTTT. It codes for CATSRERVPGNTIYF. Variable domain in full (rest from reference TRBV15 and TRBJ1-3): DAMVIQNPRYQVTQFGKPVTLSCSQTLNHNVMYWYQQKSSQAPKLLFHYYDKDFNNEADTPDNFQSRRPNTSFCFLDIRSPGLGDTAMYLCATSRERVPGNTIYFGEGSWLTVV.